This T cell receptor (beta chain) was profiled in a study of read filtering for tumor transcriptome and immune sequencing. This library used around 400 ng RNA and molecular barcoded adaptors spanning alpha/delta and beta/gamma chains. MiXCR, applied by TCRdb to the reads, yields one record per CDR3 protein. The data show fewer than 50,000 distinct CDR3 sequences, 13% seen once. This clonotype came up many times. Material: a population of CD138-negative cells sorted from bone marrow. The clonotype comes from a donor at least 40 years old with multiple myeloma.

CDR3 in DNA: TGTGCCAGCAGCTCGGGACTAGGGGGATACGAGCAGTACTTC. Protein product: CASSSGLGGYEQYF. The V gene is TRBV11-2, the J gene TRBJ2-7; 8 bases are shared with TRBD2. Germline loops: CDR1 SGHAT, CDR2 FQNNGV. The CDR3 runs 14 residues. J was trimmed by 4 bases and V by 4 bases; bases with no gene match: 6.